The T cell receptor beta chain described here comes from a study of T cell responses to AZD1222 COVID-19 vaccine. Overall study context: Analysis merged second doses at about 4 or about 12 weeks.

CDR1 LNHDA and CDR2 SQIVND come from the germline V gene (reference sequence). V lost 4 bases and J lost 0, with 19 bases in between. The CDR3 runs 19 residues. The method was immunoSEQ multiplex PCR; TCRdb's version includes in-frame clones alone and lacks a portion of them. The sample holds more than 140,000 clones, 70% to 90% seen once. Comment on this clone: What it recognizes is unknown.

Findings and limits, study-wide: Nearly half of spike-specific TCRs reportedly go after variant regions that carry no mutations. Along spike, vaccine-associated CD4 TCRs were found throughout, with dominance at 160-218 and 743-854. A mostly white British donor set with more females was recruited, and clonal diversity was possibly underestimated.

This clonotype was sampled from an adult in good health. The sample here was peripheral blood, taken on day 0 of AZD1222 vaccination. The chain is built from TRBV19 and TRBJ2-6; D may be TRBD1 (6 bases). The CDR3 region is CASSTSEGVPNSGANVLTF. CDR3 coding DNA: TGTGCCAGTAGTACGTCCGAGGGGGTTCCGAACTCTGGGGCCAACGTCCTGACTTTC.